This T cell receptor beta chain was profiled in a study of immune evolution from preneoplasia to lung adenocarcinoma. This CDR3 contains 16 residues. Libraries were prepared by immunoSEQ multiplex PCR; TCRdb keeps only in-frame clonotypes and omits some of them. The sample lists about 41,000 clones, around 85% seen once, with approximately 4.8% in the top ten. Sequencing was done on a sample of FFPE invasive lung adenocarcinoma tissue. The chain links TRBV21-1 to TRBJ2-6. TRBV21-1 is labeled a pseudogene. The clonotype was recovered from a person in their sixties or seventies with lung adenocarcinoma. The CDR3 spells CASSKKPNSGANVLTF. CDR3 bases: TGTGCCAGCAGCAAAAAACCCAACTCTGGGGCCAACGTCCTGACTTTC.